Sequencing of this T cell receptor beta chain was carried out in a study of CD8 T cells in Susac syndrome. TCR beta sequences were obtained from blood CD8+ and CD4+ T cells. Negative isolation was applied to CD8+ and CD4+ T cells, and FACS enrichment was applied to TEMRA cells. Random-hexamer reverse transcription was applied to about 0.45 to 1 ug RNA. TCRdb re-derived calls from the immunoSEQ multiplex PCR reads in MiXCR, one entry per CDR3 protein. Of about 430,000 distinct CDR3 sequences listed, roughly 85% are singletons. This CDR3 is 14 amino acids long. The V gene end was trimmed by 1 base and the J gene end by 9 bases; junction bases not matched to a gene: 6.

Sequencing was done on a sample of CD8+ T cells from PBMCs. This chain uses TRBV12-3 or TRBV12-4 with TRBJ2-1, with 7 bases fitting TRBD2. This sequence originates from a human donor with multiple sclerosis. The CDR3 protein is CASSLGAGIAEQFF. The CDR3 DNA reads TGTGCCAGCAGTTTAGGAGCGGGAATAGCTGAGCAGTTCTTC.